This is a list of T cell receptor beta chains from one sample in a study of cytomegalovirus exposure and HLA in healthy donors. Clones were read by immunoSEQ multiplex PCR, and TCRdb kept only the in-frame ones, dropping some. The sample has about 63,000 clones; approximately 95% are singletons. The sample was PBMCs. The origin of the receptors is a woman aged 18-29 years in good health and CMV-seropositive. The CDR3 runs from the conserved cysteine through the conserved F or W. D genes are given only for firm matches.

j_call,v_call,d_call,cdr3_nt,cdr3_aa
TRBJ2-5,TRBV15,TRBD2,TGTGCCACCAGCAGCCGACTAGCGGGAGGCAGAGAGACCCAGTACTTC,CATSSRLAGGRETQYF
TRBJ2-4,TRBV28,.,TGTGCCAGCAGTTTAACTGCTAGCGATGGAGCCAAAAACATTCAGTACTTC,CASSLTASDGAKNIQYF
TRBJ1-1,TRBV29-1,TRBD1,TGCAGCGGATACAGGGGGGGTGGGAACACTGAAGCTTTCTTT,CSGYRGGGNTEAFF
TRBJ1-3,TRBV28,TRBD1,TGTGCCAGCAGTTCGACAGGGCTAACCATATATTTT,CASSSTGLTIYF
TRBJ1-2,TRBV7-9,TRBD1,TGTGCCAGCAGCTTAGCTAACAGGGGAAAGTCCCCTAACTATGGCTACACCTTC,CASSLANRGKSPNYGYTF
TRBJ2-7,TRBV30,TRBD1,TGTGCCTGGAGTGCAGGGGGATCGGACGAGCAGTACTTC,CAWSAGGSDEQYF
TRBJ1-4,TRBV30,TRBD1,TGTGCCTCCTCTGCGTACGGGACAGCTATGGAAAAACTGTTTTTT,CASSAYGTAMEKLFF
TRBJ2-5,TRBV5-1,TRBD1,TGCGCCAGCAGCTCATACCCGAACAGGGGTGAGACCCAGTACTTC,CASSSYPNRGETQYF
TRBJ1-2,TRBV19,.,TGTGCCAGTAGTATTTCTCTAGGTGTCCTATATGGCTACACCTTC,CASSISLGVLYGYTF
TRBJ2-7,TRBV5-1,.,TGCGCCAGCAGCTTGTATACCCCCCTAGCGCCAAACTACGAGCAGTACTTC,CASSLYTPLAPNYEQYF
TRBJ2-3,TRBV9,TRBD1,TGTGCCAGCAGCTGGGACAGGGAGGCAGATACGCAGTATTTT,CASSWDREADTQYF
TRBJ2-1,TRBV6-4,TRBD2,TGTGCCAGCAGTGCCCGCCCGGGACTAGCGGTGGATGAGCAGTTCTTC,CASSARPGLAVDEQFF
TRBJ2-1,TRBV4-1,TRBD2,TGCGCCAGCAGCCACTTTAGCGGGGCCCCTGCGGGCTACAATGAGCAGTTCTTC,CASSHFSGAPAGYNEQFF
TRBJ1-6,TRBV29-1,.,TGCAGCGTCCCCCCCGACAGGCCCCACCGCATCGCTAATAATTCACCCCTCCACTTT,CSVPPDRPHRIANNSPLHF